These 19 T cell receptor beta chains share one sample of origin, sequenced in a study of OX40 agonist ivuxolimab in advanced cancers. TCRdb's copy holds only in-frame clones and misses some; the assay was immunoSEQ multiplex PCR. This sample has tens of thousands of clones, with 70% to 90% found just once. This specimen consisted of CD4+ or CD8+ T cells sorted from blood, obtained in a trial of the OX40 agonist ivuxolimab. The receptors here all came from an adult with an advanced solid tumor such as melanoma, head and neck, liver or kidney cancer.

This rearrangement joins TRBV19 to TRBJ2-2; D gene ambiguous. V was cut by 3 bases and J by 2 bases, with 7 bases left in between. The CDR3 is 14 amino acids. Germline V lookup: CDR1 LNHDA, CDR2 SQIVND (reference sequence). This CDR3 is CASSMKGNTGELFF. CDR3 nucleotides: TGTGCCAGTAGTATGAAGGGTAACACCGGGGAGCTGTTTTTT. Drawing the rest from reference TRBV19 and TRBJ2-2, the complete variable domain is DGGITQSPKYLFRKEGQNVTLSCEQNLNHDAMYWYRQDPGQGLRLIYYSQIVNDFQKGDIAEGYSVSREKKESFPLTVTSAQKNPTAFYLCASSMKGNTGELFFGEGSRLTVL.

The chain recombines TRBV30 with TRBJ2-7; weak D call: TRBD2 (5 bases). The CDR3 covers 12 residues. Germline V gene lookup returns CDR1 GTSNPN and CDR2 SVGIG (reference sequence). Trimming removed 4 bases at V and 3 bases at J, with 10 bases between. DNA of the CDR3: TGTGCCTGGACTGCAGGAGGCTACGAGCAGTACTTC. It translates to CAWTAGGYEQYF. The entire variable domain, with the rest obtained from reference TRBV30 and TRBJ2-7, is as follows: SQTIHQWPATLVQPVGSPLSLECTVEGTSNPNLYWYRQAAGRGLQLLFYSVGIGQISSEVPQNLSASRPQDRQFILSSKKLLLSDSGFYLCAWTAGGYEQYFGPGTRLTVT.

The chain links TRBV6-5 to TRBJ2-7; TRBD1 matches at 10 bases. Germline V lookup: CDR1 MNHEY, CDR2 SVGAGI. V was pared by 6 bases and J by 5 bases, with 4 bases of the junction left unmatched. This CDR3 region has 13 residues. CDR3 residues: CASRDRGAHEQYF. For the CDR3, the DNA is TGTGCCAGCAGGGACAGGGGGGCCCACGAGCAGTACTTC.

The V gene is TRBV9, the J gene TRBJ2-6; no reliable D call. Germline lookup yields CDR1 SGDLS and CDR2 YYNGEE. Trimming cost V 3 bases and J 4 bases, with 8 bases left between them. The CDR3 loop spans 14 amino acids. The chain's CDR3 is CASSGVIGANVLTF. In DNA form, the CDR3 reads TGTGCCAGCAGCGGGGTGATCGGGGCCAACGTCCTGACTTTC.

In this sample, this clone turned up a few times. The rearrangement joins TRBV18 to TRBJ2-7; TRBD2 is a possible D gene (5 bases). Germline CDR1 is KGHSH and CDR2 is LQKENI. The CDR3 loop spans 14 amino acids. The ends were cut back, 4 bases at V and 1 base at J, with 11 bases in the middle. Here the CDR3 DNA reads TGTGCCAGCTCACTTACGAGGGATTCCTACGAGCAGTACTTC. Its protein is CASSLTRDSYEQYF.

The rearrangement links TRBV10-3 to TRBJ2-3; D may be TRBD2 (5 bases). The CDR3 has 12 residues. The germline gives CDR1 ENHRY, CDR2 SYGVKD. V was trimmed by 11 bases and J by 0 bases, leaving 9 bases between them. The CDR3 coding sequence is TGTGCCGTGGGGAGAAGCACAGATACGCAGTATTTT. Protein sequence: CAVGRSTDTQYF.

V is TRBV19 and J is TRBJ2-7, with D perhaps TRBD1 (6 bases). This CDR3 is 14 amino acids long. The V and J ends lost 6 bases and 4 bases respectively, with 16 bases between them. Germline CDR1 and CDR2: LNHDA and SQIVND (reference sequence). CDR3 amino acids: CASRPGTPIYEQYF. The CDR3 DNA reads TGTGCCAGTAGACCAGGGACACCGATATACGAGCAGTACTTC.

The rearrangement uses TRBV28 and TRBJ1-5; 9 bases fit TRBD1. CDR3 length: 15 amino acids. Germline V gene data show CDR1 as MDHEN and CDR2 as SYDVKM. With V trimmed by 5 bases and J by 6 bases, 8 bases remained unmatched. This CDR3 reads CASSKTGGPFQPQHF. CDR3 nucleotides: TGTGCCAGCAGTAAGACAGGGGGGCCCTTTCAGCCCCAGCATTTT.

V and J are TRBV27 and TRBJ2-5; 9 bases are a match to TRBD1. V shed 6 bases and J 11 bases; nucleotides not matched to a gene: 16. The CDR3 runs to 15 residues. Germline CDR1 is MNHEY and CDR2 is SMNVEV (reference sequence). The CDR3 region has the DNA TGTGCCAGCAGGGCTCAACGACAGGGGGTCGGGGAGCAGTACTTC. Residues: CASRAQRQGVGEQYF.

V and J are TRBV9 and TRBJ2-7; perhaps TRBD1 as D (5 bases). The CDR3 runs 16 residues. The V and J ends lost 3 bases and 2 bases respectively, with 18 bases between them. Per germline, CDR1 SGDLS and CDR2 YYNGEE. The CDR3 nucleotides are TGTGCCAGCAGCGCAAGAACAGGAGCAGAAACCTACGAGCAGTACTTC. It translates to CASSARTGAETYEQYF. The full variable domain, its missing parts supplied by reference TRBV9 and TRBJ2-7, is DSGVTQTPKHLITATGQRVTLRCSPRSGDLSVYWYQQSLDQGLQFLIQYYNGEERAKGNILERFSAQQFPDLHSELNLSSLELGDSALYFCASSARTGAETYEQYFGPGTRLTVT.

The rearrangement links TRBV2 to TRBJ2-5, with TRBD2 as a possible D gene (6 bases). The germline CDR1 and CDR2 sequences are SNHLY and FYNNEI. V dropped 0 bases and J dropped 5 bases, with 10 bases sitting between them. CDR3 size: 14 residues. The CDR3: CASSEAGGGETQYF. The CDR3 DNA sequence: TGTGCCAGCAGTGAAGCGGGAGGCGGGGAGACCCAGTACTTC.

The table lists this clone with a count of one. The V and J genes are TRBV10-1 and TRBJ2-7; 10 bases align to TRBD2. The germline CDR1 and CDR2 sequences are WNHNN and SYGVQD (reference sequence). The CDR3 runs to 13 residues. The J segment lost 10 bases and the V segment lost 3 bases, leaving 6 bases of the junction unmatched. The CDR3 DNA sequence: TGCGCCAGCAGTGAACCGGGACTAGCGCCCCAGTACTTC. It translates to CASSEPGLAPQYF.

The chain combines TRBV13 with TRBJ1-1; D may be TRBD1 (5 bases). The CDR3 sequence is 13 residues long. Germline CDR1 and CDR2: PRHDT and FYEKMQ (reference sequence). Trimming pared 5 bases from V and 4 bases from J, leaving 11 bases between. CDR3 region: CASSRGEGTEAFF. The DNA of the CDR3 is TGTGCCAGCAGCAGAGGGGAGGGCACTGAAGCTTTCTTT.

The CDR3 DNA reads as TGTGCCAGCAGCCCCCGGGCTTACAATGAGCAGTTCTTC. Protein: CASSPRAYNEQFF. V gene TRBV7-2 combines with J gene TRBJ2-1, with unresolved D. The length of the CDR3 is 13 residues. The germline CDR1 and CDR2 sequences are SGHTA and FQGNSA. V was pared by 5 bases and J by 4 bases, with 9 bases between.

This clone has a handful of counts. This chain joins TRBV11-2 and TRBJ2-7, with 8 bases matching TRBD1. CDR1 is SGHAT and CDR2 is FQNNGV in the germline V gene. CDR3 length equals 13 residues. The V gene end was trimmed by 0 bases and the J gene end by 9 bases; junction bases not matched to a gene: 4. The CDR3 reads CASSLEEGQGQYF. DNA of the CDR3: TGTGCCAGCAGCTTAGAGGAAGGACAGGGGCAGTACTTC. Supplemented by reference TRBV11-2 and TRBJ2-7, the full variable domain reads EAGVAQSPRYKIIEKRQSVAFWCNPISGHATLYWYQQILGQGPKLLIQFQNNGVVDDSQLPKDRFSAERLKGVDSTLKIQPAKLEDSAVYLCASSLEEGQGQYFGPGTRLTVT.

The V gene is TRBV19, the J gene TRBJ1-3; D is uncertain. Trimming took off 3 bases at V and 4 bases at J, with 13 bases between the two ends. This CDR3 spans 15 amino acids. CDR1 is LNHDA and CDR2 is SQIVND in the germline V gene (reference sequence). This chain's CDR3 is CASSIEGLRGNTIYF. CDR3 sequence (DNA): TGTGCCAGTAGTATCGAGGGCCTGCGCGGAAACACCATATATTTT.

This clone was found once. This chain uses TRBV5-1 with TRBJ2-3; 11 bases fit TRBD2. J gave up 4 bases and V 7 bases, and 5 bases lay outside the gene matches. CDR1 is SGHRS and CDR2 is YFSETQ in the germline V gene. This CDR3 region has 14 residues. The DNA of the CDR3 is TGCGCCAGCGGACTACTAGCGGGGGCAGATACGCAGTATTTT. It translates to CASGLLAGADTQYF.

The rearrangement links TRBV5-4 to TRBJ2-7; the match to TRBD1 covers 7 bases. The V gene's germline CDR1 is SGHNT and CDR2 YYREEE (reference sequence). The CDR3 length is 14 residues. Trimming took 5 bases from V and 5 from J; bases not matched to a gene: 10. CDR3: CASRDAGGKNEQYF. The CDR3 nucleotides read TGTGCCAGCAGGGATGCAGGGGGAAAAAACGAGCAGTACTTC.

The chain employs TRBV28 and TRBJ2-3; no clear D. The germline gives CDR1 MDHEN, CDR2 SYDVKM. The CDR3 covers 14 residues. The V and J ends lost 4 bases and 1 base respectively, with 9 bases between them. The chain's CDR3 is CASSSEIGTDTQYF. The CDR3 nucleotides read TGTGCCAGCAGTTCGGAGATCGGCACAGATACGCAGTATTTT.